The source of this T cell receptor (beta chain) is a study of blood T cell repertoires in COVID-19. At the level of the study: COVID-19 samples from acute and convalescent phases originated in the United States, Italy and Spain. Nucleic acid was either cDNA or gDNA, and it came from T cells, B-cell-depleted T cells, or PBMCs.

Original data processing: Amplification of reference gene primers provided the estimated nucleated cell counts. Assay used: immunoSEQ multiplex PCR; TCRdb lists only in-frame clones, some missing. The DNA was the basis for D and trimming; V, J and clone size are from that table. The data show 250,000 to 300,000 clones, approximately 86% seen once. It was during active infection that Seattle patients were enrolled and then longitudinally followed. Germline CDR1 LNHDA, CDR2 SQIVND (reference sequence). The CDR3 sequence is 13 residues long. V lost 3 bases and J 3 bases, leaving 8 bases between the germline ends.

The genes are TRBV19 and TRBJ1-1; no firm D call. Sample: peripheral blood. This TCR was recovered from a woman aged 60-75 years with COVID-19, enrolled during active disease. Here the CDR3 DNA reads TGTGCCAGTAGTATCCCTCCCCACACTGAAGCTTTCTTT. This translates into CASSIPPHTEAFF.